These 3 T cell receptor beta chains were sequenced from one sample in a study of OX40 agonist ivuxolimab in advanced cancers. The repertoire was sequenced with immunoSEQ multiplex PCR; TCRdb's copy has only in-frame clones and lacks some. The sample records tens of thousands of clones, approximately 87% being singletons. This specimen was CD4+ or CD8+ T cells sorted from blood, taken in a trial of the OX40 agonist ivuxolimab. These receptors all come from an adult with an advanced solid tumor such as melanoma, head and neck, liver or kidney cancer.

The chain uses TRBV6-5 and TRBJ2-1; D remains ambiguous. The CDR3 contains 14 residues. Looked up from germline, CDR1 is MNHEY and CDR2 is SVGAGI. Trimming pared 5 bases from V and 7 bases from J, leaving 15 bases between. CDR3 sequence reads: CASSARVPANEQFF. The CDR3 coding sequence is TGTGCCAGCAGTGCACGGGTCCCTGCGAATGAGCAGTTCTTC.

CDR3 sequence: CASGRTGNAYEQYF. The CDR3 DNA is TGTGCTAGTGGCAGGACCGGGAACGCCTACGAGCAGTACTTC. The chain employs TRBV12-5 and TRBJ2-7; a possible D gene is TRBD2 (5 bases). V lost 6 bases and J lost 2, with 14 bases in between. The CDR3 totals 14 residues. Germline-derived CDR1 and CDR2 are LGHNT and FRNRAP.

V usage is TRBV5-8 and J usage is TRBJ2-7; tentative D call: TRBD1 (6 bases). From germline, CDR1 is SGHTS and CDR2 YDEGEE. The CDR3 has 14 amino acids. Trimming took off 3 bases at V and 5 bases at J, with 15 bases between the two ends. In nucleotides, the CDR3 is TGTGCCAGCAGCTCCCTGGCAGGGGTGGACGAGCAGTACTTC. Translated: CASSSLAGVDEQYF.